The 19 T cell receptor beta chains below come from one sample, sequenced in a study of CD8+ T cells in alopecia areata. Sequencing templates came from extracted RNA that was reverse transcribed into cDNA. TCRdb's copy holds only in-frame clones and misses some; the assay was immunoSEQ multiplex PCR. The sample holds about 190,000 clones, 50% to 60% seen once. Treatment of the sample: oral pan-JAK inhibitor, 5-10 mg twice daily. The sample was CD4+ T cells sorted from blood, taken at week 4, from a patient treated with tofacitinib. All receptors come from a human donor with alopecia areata.

This clone has a single count. The chain recombines TRBV15 with TRBJ2-7, with D tentatively TRBD1 (5 bases). This CDR3 is built from 13 residues. Germline loops: CDR1 LNHNV, CDR2 YYDKDF (reference sequence). V was cut by 8 bases and J by 0 bases, with 11 bases left in between. DNA of the CDR3: TGTGCCACCCGAAGACAGAGCTCCTACGAGCAGTACTTC. Residues: CATRRQSSYEQYF.

CDR3 bases: TGTGCCAGCTCACCAAACCGGGTGTTTGGCTACACCTTC. It translates to CASSPNRVFGYTF. The V call is TRBV18, the J call TRBJ1-2, with D uncertain. There are 13 residues in the CDR3. V was clipped by 2 bases and J by 7 bases, with 11 bases between them. Germline CDR1 KGHSH, CDR2 LQKENI.

The chain combines TRBV18 with TRBJ1-1; D gene unclear. Germline V gene data show CDR1 as KGHSH and CDR2 as LQKENI. V shed 3 bases and J shed 2 bases, with 13 bases lying between them. This CDR3 is built from 15 residues. CDR3 nucleotide sequence: TGTGCCAGCTCACCGGGGATCCCCTCCAACACTGAAGCTTTCTTT. As protein: CASSPGIPSNTEAFF.

This clone was observed a single time. The chain links TRBV30 to TRBJ2-5, with a weak D call TRBD2 (6 bases). V lost 4 bases to trimming and J lost 5 bases, with 14 bases between them. The CDR3 contains 13 residues. Germline values: CDR1 GTSNPN, CDR2 SVGIG (reference sequence). The CDR3 here is CAWISEGLETQYF. In DNA, the CDR3 is TGTGCCTGGATTTCGGAGGGTTTGGAGACCCAGTACTTC. Filled out from reference TRBV30 and TRBJ2-5, the complete variable domain reads SQTIHQWPATLVQPVGSPLSLECTVEGTSNPNLYWYRQAAGRGLQLLFYSVGIGQISSEVPQNLSASRPQDRQFILSSKKLLLSDSGFYLCAWISEGLETQYFGPGTRLLVL.

This clone was picked up a small number of times. The chain employs TRBV29-1 and TRBJ2-3; TRBD2 matches at 9 bases. The V gene's germline CDR1 is SQVTM and CDR2 ANQGSEA. Trimming at V came to 7 bases and at J to 2 bases, leaving 10 bases not matched to a gene. The CDR3 covers 15 residues. CDR3 nucleotides: TGCAGCGCGGTAATAGCGGGGGCCTCCACAGATACGCAGTATTTT. Its protein product is CSAVIAGASTDTQYF.

V usage is TRBV4-1 and J usage is TRBJ2-3; D possibly corresponds to TRBD1 (6 bases). Trimming shortened V by 2 bases and J by 3 bases, and 18 bases separated the two germline ends. Germline CDR1 MGHRA, CDR2 YSYEKL. This CDR3 region has 17 residues. For the CDR3, the DNA is TGCGCCAGCAGCCAATCGTGGCGGAGCAGGGGAACAGATACGCAGTATTTT. As protein: CASSQSWRSRGTDTQYF.

The chain is built from TRBV30 and TRBJ2-6, with D unclear. V was clipped by 2 bases and J by 0 bases, with 8 bases between them. Per germline, CDR1 GTSNPN and CDR2 SVGIG (reference sequence). This CDR3 is built from 15 residues. The CDR3 loop is CAWSTSISGANVLTF. As DNA, the CDR3 is TGTGCCTGGAGTACGTCCATCTCTGGGGCCAACGTCCTGACTTTC.

The chain couples TRBV5-1 to TRBJ1-1, with D perhaps TRBD1 (6 bases). From germline, CDR1 is SGHRS and CDR2 YFSETQ. There are 17 residues in the CDR3. V was pared by 0 bases and J by 5 bases, with 20 bases between. DNA of the CDR3: TGCGCCAGCAGCTTGGAGACTCCGGGACAACTTGGGACTGAAGCTTTCTTT. Amino acids: CASSLETPGQLGTEAFF.

The chain has TRBV20-1 and TRBJ2-4; no reliable D call. The V gene lost 6 bases and the J gene lost 6 bases, with 9 bases spanning the gap. Germline V lookup: CDR1 DFQATT, CDR2 SNEGSKA (reference sequence). The CDR3 length is 11 residues. CDR3: CSAPVVNIQYF. The CDR3 region has the DNA TGCAGTGCCCCGGTGGTAAACATTCAGTACTTC.

The chain has TRBV27 and TRBJ1-2; 7 bases line up with TRBD1. Germline loops: CDR1 MNHEY, CDR2 SMNVEV (reference sequence). J gave up 6 bases and V 2 bases, and 3 bases lay outside the gene matches. The CDR3 extends over 13 amino acids. This CDR3 reads CASSLARGNGYTF. CDR3 in DNA: TGTGCCAGCAGTTTAGCCAGGGGGAATGGCTACACCTTC.

Remarks on this clone: A read error is possible here, since a much larger clone lies one base away. The sample contains more than one DNA sequence encoding this CDR3. The genes are TRBV7-9 and TRBJ2-1; TRBD1 matches at 9 bases. After removal of 3 bases from V and 4 bases from J, the junction contained 4 bases not matched to a gene. The CDR3 is 15 residues long. The germline V gene has CDR1 SEHNR and CDR2 FQNEAQ (reference sequence). The CDR3 nucleotides read TGTGCCAGCAGCTTGGGGACAGGGAGGTACAATGAGCAGTTCTTC. It encodes CASSLGTGRYNEQFF. Using reference TRBV7-9 and TRBJ2-1 for the parts outside the CDR3, the full variable domain is DTGVSQNPRHKITKRGQNVTFRCDPISEHNRLYWYRQTLGQGPEFLTYFQNEAQLEKSRLLSDRFSAERPKGSFSTLEIQRTEQGDSAMYLCASSLGTGRYNEQFFGPGTRLTVL.

The chain combines TRBV2 with TRBJ2-3, with TRBD2 matching 7 bases. Germline CDR1 SNHLY, CDR2 FYNNEI. J lost 0 bases, V lost 9 bases, and 3 bases had no gene match. The CDR3 extends over 13 amino acids. The CDR3 sequence: CARGGPSTDTQYF. The DNA of the CDR3 is TGTGCCAGGGGAGGGCCCAGCACAGATACGCAGTATTTT.

V usage is TRBV27 and J usage is TRBJ2-5; D may be TRBD1 (6 bases). Trimming stripped 0 bases from V and 1 base from J, with 12 bases between. The CDR3 is 16 amino acids. CDR1 is MNHEY, CDR2 SMNVEV, per germline (reference sequence). The CDR3 DNA is TGTGCCAGCAGTTTATCTCCGGGCAGGGGCCAAGAGACCCAGTACTTC. Its translation: CASSLSPGRGQETQYF.

J is TRBJ2-5 and V is TRBV5-4; no clear D gene. The V gene's germline CDR1 is SGHNT and CDR2 YYREEE (reference sequence). V was pared by 2 bases and J by 4 bases, with 9 bases between. CDR3 size: 13 residues. Here the CDR3 DNA reads TGTGCCAGCAGCTTTCCCACCCGAGAGACCCAGTACTTC. The encoded protein is CASSFPTRETQYF.

The genes are TRBV28 and TRBJ2-6; D is unresolved. The CDR3 contains 14 residues. Germline V lookup: CDR1 MDHEN, CDR2 SYDVKM. V lost 2 bases and J 2 bases, leaving 4 bases between the germline ends. CDR3 in DNA: TGTGCCAGCAGTTTAGTCCCTGGGGCCAACGTCCTGACTTTC. It codes for CASSLVPGANVLTF.

This clone came up a few times. Within the sample, other DNA sequences also encode this same CDR3. V and J are TRBV28 and TRBJ2-1, with 12 bases that match TRBD2. The J segment lost 8 bases and the V segment lost 5 bases, leaving 7 bases of the junction unmatched. Looked up from germline, CDR1 is MDHEN and CDR2 is SYDVKM. This CDR3 spans 15 amino acids. CDR3 bases: TGTGCCAGCAGTCTGACTAGCGGGAGCGGGCATGAGCAGTTCTTC. Encoded protein: CASSLTSGSGHEQFF.

V is TRBV7-2 and J is TRBJ2-3; no clear D gene. Deletions cut 1 base from V and 5 bases from J, with 7 bases between. Germline CDR1 is SGHTA and CDR2 is FQGNSA. This CDR3 is built from 13 residues. CDR3 nucleotides: TGTGCCAGCAGCTTAGGATGGGTAGATACGCAGTATTTT. Encoded protein: CASSLGWVDTQYF.

The chain couples TRBV7-2 to TRBJ2-3; D is unresolved. This CDR3 spans 13 amino acids. The V end was cut by 7 bases, the J end by 4 bases, with 12 bases between. Germline CDR1 SGHTA, CDR2 FQGNSA. CDR3 in amino acids: CASTLTESDTQYF. For the CDR3, the DNA is TGTGCCAGCACCCTAACTGAATCAGATACGCAGTATTTT.

CDR3 protein: CSVESTTDTQYF. In nucleotides, the CDR3 is TGCAGCGTTGAGAGTACCACAGATACGCAGTATTTT. The rearrangement uses TRBV29-1 and TRBJ2-3, with unresolved D. The V gene lost 3 bases and the J gene lost 2 bases, with 6 bases spanning the gap. Germline assignment: CDR1 SQVTM and CDR2 ANQGSEA. The CDR3 has 12 amino acids.